The source of this T cell receptor beta chain is a study of blood T cell repertoires in COVID-19 (dated by TCRdb to the early 2020s). A note on the overall study: Samples from collaborators originated in the United States, Italy and Spain and spanned both the acute and convalescent phases of COVID-19. Where HLA class I and class II types were available, the types were taken from metadata supplied by the sample provider, not from assay-based typing. Deeply sampled blood TCRbeta repertoires from subjects exposed to, actively infected with, or recovered from COVID-19 were included in the dataset. Samples were obtained from the ongoing ImmuneRACE study (first 160 participants) and from 950 to 1,500 subjects provided by 6 global collaborators. A de-identified subject ID, COVID-19 status, age in years and sex were almost always included in the sample metadata. The material from the prospective study consisted of cDNA or gDNA derived from T cells, B-cell-depleted T cells, or PBMCs. The repertoires were made available in a free public database intended to serve as a resource for research on the immune response to SARS-CoV-2.

The study at large found these results: How much clinical and demographic metadata was included differed by source and by participant, and the metadata was provided uncurated.

The immunoSEQ Assay, a bias-controlled multiplex PCR, was used to amplify TCRbeta CDR3 regions from genomic DNA. In the authors' own workflow: Within the assay, amplification of reference gene primers was used to estimate how many nucleated cells each sample contained. Sequence reads were collapsed and filtered to measure the absolute abundance of every unique TCRbeta CDR3 rearrangement. For each sample, productive Simpson clonality was calculated as the square root of Simpson's diversity index over productive rearrangements. Not all clones reach the TCRdb copy of this immuneACCESS table, which keeps in-frame sequences only. Checked studies attribute under half of the gap to unresolved V genes and leave the rest unexplained. V and J calls and clone size are those listed in that table; D and trimming were worked out from the DNA. This sample gives tens of thousands of clones in total; 82% of them show up just once. The top ten clones comprise under 35% of the sample.

Deletion took 1 base off V and 6 bases off J, with a span of 9 bases between the germline ends. The germline V gene (reference sequence) sets CDR1 to SEHNR and CDR2 to FQNEAQ. CDR3 length: 14 amino acids, cysteine to phenylalanine. Only the CDR3 portion is preserved as DNA: 42 bases, with reading frame beginning at the first base. Each collaborating institution followed its own protocols to collect whole blood in K2EDTA tubes. Collaborator samples were shipped for TCRbeta analysis as frozen whole blood, isolated PBMCs, or DNA extracted from either sample type. Points on this clone: Which antigen it targets is not known. No base qualities exist here, and no much larger clone lies one base off it.

The clonotype originates from a human donor in a cohort sampled during active COVID-19. What was sequenced was peripheral blood. The receptor chain draws on TRBV7-9 and TRBJ1-4; TRBD1 is perhaps the D gene, given 5 matching bases. The CDR3 sequence is CASSLVGGDEKLFF. The DNA reads TGTGCCAGCAGCTTAGTGGGGGGAGATGAAAAACTGTTTTTT.